Following are 12 T cell receptor beta chains from one sample sequenced in a study of T-cell reconstitution after alpha-beta-depleted transplantation in children. TCRbeta library construction was performed incorporating unique molecular identifiers. TCRdb re-derived calls from the PCR reads in MiXCR, one entry per CDR3 protein. Here the sample spans hundreds of thousands of distinct CDR3 sequences, more than 20% being singletons. Here the sequenced sample was PBMCs, mostly from graft donor cells, taken 360 days after TCRalphabeta/CD19-depleted stem cell transplant. These receptor sequences come from a female patient aged 2 to 10 who had a stem cell transplant for congenital amegakaryocytic thrombocytopenia, so the T cells may come from the graft donor.

This clonotype was found many times. For the CDR3, the DNA is TGCAGCGTTGAAGATTCCGCTAATGAGCAGTTCTTC. As protein: CSVEDSANEQFF. The chain links TRBV29-1 to TRBJ2-1; D is unresolved. The germline V gene has CDR1 SQVTM and CDR2 ANQGSEA. This CDR3 is built from 12 residues. Trimming shortened V by 0 bases and J by 7 bases, and 7 bases separated the two germline ends.

This chain connects TRBV12-3 or TRBV12-4 to TRBJ2-7; TRBD2 aligns across 13 bases. The V segment lost 6 bases and the J segment 6 bases; nucleotides outside the gene matches: 2. This CDR3 has 13 amino acids. CDR3 nucleotide sequence: TGTGCCAGCAGACTAGCGGGGGGGAGCGAGCAGTACTTC. Protein: CASRLAGGSEQYF.

The V and J genes are TRBV12-3 or TRBV12-4 and TRBJ2-1; weak D call: TRBD2 (5 bases). The CDR3 runs to 11 residues. Trimming took off 6 bases at V and 7 bases at J, with 7 bases between the two ends. The CDR3 coding sequence is TGTGCCAGCAGGAGGGCGAATGAGCAGTTCTTC. This encodes CASRRANEQFF.

This clonotype appeared a few times. The chain recombines TRBV3-1 with TRBJ2-5; D is perhaps TRBD1 (5 bases). CDR1 LGHDT and CDR2 YNNKEL come from the germline V gene (reference sequence). CDR3 size: 18 residues. V was pared by 1 base and J by 2 bases, with 20 bases between. CDR3 sequence: CASSQGPRIDREQETQYF. The DNA of the CDR3 is TGTGCCAGCAGCCAAGGCCCCCGGATCGACAGAGAGCAAGAGACCCAGTACTTC.

Turning to this clonotype: The CDR3 does not end in the conserved phenylalanine or tryptophan, so this is likely a read error. The genes are TRBV4-2 and TRBJ2-1; perhaps TRBD1 as D (6 bases). The CDR3 length is 16 residues. CDR1 LGHNA and CDR2 YNFKEQ come from the germline V gene. The ends were cut back, 4 bases at V and 0 bases at J, with 13 bases in the middle. Here the CDR3 DNA reads TGTGCCAGCAGCCTACCACAGGGAAGCTCCTACAATGAGCAGTTCTTA. This codes for CASSLPQGSSYNEQFL.

In its sample, this clonotype was seen a few times. The V gene is TRBV7-2, the J gene TRBJ2-2; TRBD2 matches at 10 bases. V lost 5 bases and J lost 6; bases outside the gene matches: 6. Germline CDR1 SGHTA, CDR2 FQGNSA. This CDR3 region has 15 residues. The CDR3 here is CASSPPSGRPGELFF. CDR3 nucleotides: TGTGCCAGCAGCCCTCCTAGCGGGAGACCCGGGGAGCTGTTTTTT.

J is TRBJ2-2 and V is TRBV6-2 or TRBV6-3; the match to TRBD2 covers 7 bases. The V gene's germline CDR1 is MNHEY and CDR2 SVGEGT. V gave up 0 bases and J gave up 3 bases; unmatched junction bases: 10. The CDR3 loop spans 18 amino acids. CDR3 nucleotide sequence: TGTGCCAGCAGTTACTCCTCTCCGGGACTATGGGACACCGGGGAGCTGTTTTTT. Encoded protein: CASSYSSPGLWDTGELFF.

This sequence joins TRBV20-1 and TRBJ2-7, with 7 bases identical to TRBD1. The V and J ends lost 3 bases and 3 bases, in that order; junction bases with no gene match: 8. The V gene's germline CDR1 is DFQATT and CDR2 SNEGSKA (reference sequence). This CDR3 region has 14 residues. CDR3: CSARRDRVLYEQYF. The CDR3 DNA reads as TGCAGTGCTAGGAGGGACAGAGTCCTCTACGAGCAGTACTTC.

The rearrangement uses TRBV5-6 and TRBJ2-1; the match to TRBD2 covers 10 bases. The germline gives CDR1 SGHDT, CDR2 YYEEEE. J gave up 1 base and V 0 bases, and 1 base lay outside the gene matches. CDR3 length: 16 amino acids. CDR3 protein: CASSLVAGGSYNEQFF. CDR3 bases: TGTGCCAGCAGCTTGGTAGCGGGAGGATCCTACAATGAGCAGTTCTTC.

This clonotype was counted a few times. The chain uses TRBV12-3 or TRBV12-4 and TRBJ2-1, with 10 nucleotides matching TRBD1. The V and J ends lost 6 bases and 8 bases, in that order; junction bases with no gene match: 1. There are 12 residues in the CDR3. In nucleotides, the CDR3 is TGTGCCAGCAGCGACAGGGGGCATGAGCAGTTCTTC. The encoded protein is CASSDRGHEQFF.

The sample holds many counts of this clonotype. This chain connects TRBV12-3 or TRBV12-4 to TRBJ2-4; D ambiguous. The V and J ends lost 3 bases and 5 bases respectively, with 11 bases between them. The CDR3 extends over 14 amino acids. CDR3 DNA: TGTGCCAGCAGTTTTTCCGGTGCCGAAAACATTCAGTACTTC. Protein sequence: CASSFSGAENIQYF.

The V and J genes are TRBV15 and TRBJ2-2; 8 positions agree with TRBD1. Losses at the gene ends were 2 bases for V and 4 bases for J; bases not matched to a gene: 6. The germline V gene encodes CDR1 LNHNV and CDR2 YYDKDF (reference sequence). The CDR3 loop spans 16 amino acids. CDR3 nucleotide sequence: TGTGCCACCAGCAGAAGGGACAGGACTCCCACCGGGGAGCTGTTTTTT. As protein: CATSRRDRTPTGELFF.